Listed below are T cell receptor beta chains from one sample, sequenced in a study of T cell changes during pregnancy in multiple sclerosis. Libraries were prepared by immunoSEQ multiplex PCR; TCRdb keeps only in-frame clonotypes and omits some of them. The table records some 71,000 clones, 92% of them present only once. Here the sequenced sample was peripheral blood, taken after pregnancy. These receptors originate from a female donor with multiple sclerosis, enrolled in a pregnancy study. Each CDR3 is given with its conserved first and last residue. The D gene is left open where the match is weak. Only part of the rows carry a size: once, few, many, or a class if the clone is expanded.

len	abundance	v_gene	d_gene	j_gene	CDR3aa	CDR3nt
15	.	TRBV19	TRBD1	TRBJ2-2	CASRPTGANTGELFF	TGTGCCAGCCGCCCGACAGGGGCGAACACCGGGGAGCTGTTTTTT
13	.	TRBV29-1	.	TRBJ1-1	CSSKVAMNTEAFF	TGCAGCTCGAAGGTAGCGATGAACACTGAAGCTTTCTTT
13	once	TRBV10-3	.	TRBJ1-2	CAISLLGGDGYTF	TGTGCCATCAGCCTGCTAGGTGGAGATGGCTACACCTTC
14	.	TRBV19	.	TRBJ1-5	CASRRRESNQPQHF	TGTGCCAGTAGGAGACGGGAAAGCAATCAGCCCCAGCATTTT
16	.	TRBV30	.	TRBJ1-2	CAWSVPYRATNYGYTF	TGTGCCTGGAGTGTACCCTACAGAGCTACTAACTATGGCTACACCTTC
14	.	TRBV19	.	TRBJ2-5	CASSSGDSRETQYF	TGTGCCAGTAGTAGCGGGGACTCCCGGGAGACCCAGTACTTC
13	once	TRBV2	TRBD2	TRBJ2-1	CASRGLSGSYQFF	TGTGCCAGCAGGGGACTGAGCGGGAGTTACCAGTTCTTC
16	.	TRBV5-1	.	TRBJ1-1	CASSGLGGRGVTEAFF	TGCGCCAGCAGTGGACTGGGCGGCAGGGGTGTCACTGAAGCTTTCTTT
11	.	TRBV20-1	.	TRBJ2-3	CSEGLGDTQYF	TGCAGTGAGGGACTCGGGGATACGCAGTATTTT
15	.	TRBV28	TRBD2	TRBJ2-7	CASSLVAGGPHEQYF	TGTGCCAGCAGTTTAGTAGCGGGAGGGCCCCACGAGCAGTACTTC
14	once	TRBV7-9	TRBD1	TRBJ1-5	CASSLDRGNQPQHF	TGTGCCAGCAGCTTAGACAGGGGTAATCAGCCCCAGCATTTT
14	.	TRBV5-6	TRBD2	TRBJ2-1	CASSLGLAGNEQFF	TGTGCCAGCAGCTTGGGTCTAGCGGGTAATGAGCAGTTCTTC
15	once	TRBV30	.	TRBJ1-2	CAWSGQSYLGYGYTF	TGTGCCTGGAGTGGTCAGAGCTACCTAGGCTATGGCTACACCTTC
16	.	TRBV18	TRBD1	TRBJ1-5	CASSLTGGEGNQPQHF	TGTGCCAGCTCATTAACAGGGGGCGAGGGCAATCAGCCCCAGCATTTT
14	.	TRBV28	.	TRBJ1-3	CASSLGQTGNTIYF	TGTGCCAGCAGTCTCGGACAGACTGGAAACACCATATATTTT